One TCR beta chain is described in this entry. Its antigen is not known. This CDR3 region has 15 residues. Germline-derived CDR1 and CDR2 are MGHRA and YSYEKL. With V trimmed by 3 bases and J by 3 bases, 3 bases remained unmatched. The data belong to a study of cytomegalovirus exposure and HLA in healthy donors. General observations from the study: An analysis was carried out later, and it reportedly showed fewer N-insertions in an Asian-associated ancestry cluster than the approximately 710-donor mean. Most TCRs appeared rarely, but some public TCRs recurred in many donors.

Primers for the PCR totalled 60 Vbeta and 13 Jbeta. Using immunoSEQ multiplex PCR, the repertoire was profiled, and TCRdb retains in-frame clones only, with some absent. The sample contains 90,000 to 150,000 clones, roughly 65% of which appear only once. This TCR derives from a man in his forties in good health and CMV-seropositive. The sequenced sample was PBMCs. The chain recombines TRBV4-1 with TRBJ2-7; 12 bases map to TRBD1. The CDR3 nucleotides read TGCGCCAGCAGCCAGGGACAGGGGGCAATCTACGAGCAGTACTTC. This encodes CASSQGQGAIYEQYF.